A single sample is the source of the 18 T cell receptor beta chains below, sequenced in a study of intratumoral heterogeneity in liver cancer. Generated by immunoSEQ multiplex PCR, the TCRdb table keeps only in-frame clones and is missing some. The sample includes 20,000 to 25,000 clones, over 60% of them seen just once. Sequencing was performed on tumor-adjacent normal tissue, taken before any cancer treatment. Receptor source: a woman aged 70 to 79 with hepatocellular carcinoma.

The CDR3 DNA is TGCAGTGCTAGTGCGGACAGGGGAGGTTCACCCCTCCACTTT. Translation: CSASADRGGSPLHF. The rearrangement joins TRBV20-1 to TRBJ1-6, with 9 bases identical to TRBD1. V lost 3 bases, J lost 9 bases, and 6 bases stayed unmatched. Germline CDR1 is DFQATT and CDR2 is SNEGSKA (reference sequence). The CDR3 spans 14 residues.

The chain employs TRBV28 and TRBJ1-2, with D possibly being TRBD1 (5 bases). The CDR3 sequence is 15 residues long. The V and J ends lost 5 bases and 1 base respectively, with 14 bases between them. Germline values: CDR1 MDHEN, CDR2 SYDVKM. The CDR3 DNA follows: TGTGCCAGCAGTACCCCGGGGGGGAGTAACTATGGCTACACCTTC. The encoded protein is CASSTPGGSNYGYTF.

This clone has just a few counts. The chain employs TRBV7-8 and TRBJ2-4; TRBD1 matches 8 bases. J was trimmed by 9 bases and V by 1 base; bases with no gene match: 14. CDR1 and CDR2 (germline): SGHVS, FQNEAQ. The CDR3 contains 17 residues. DNA for the CDR3: TGTGCCAGCAGCTTAGGCAGTATAGTCAGGGGGCTTGTCATTCAGTACTTC. Its protein is CASSLGSIVRGLVIQYF. Supplemented by reference TRBV7-8 and TRBJ2-4, the full variable domain reads GAGVSQSPRYKVAKRGQDVALRCDPISGHVSLFWYQQALGQGPEFLTYFQNEAQLDKSGLPSDRFFAERPEGSVSTLKIQRTQQEDSAVYLCASSLGSIVRGLVIQYFGAGTRLSVL.

The J gene is TRBJ2-2, the V gene TRBV5-6, with 7 bases that match TRBD2. This CDR3 contains 16 residues. The V segment lost 0 bases and the J segment 3 bases; nucleotides outside the gene matches: 5. CDR1 and CDR2 from the germline V gene are SGHDT and YYEEEE. The CDR3 protein is CASSLVSSGHTGELFF. CDR3 DNA: TGTGCCAGCAGCTTGGTTTCTAGCGGCCACACCGGGGAGCTGTTTTTT.

The V call is TRBV7-3, the J call TRBJ1-1; no clear D gene. CDR1 is SGHTA, CDR2 FQGTGA, per germline. This CDR3 contains 13 residues. The V gene lost 0 bases and the J gene lost 1 base, with 3 bases spanning the gap. This chain's CDR3 is CASSLTENTEAFF. CDR3 DNA sequence: TGTGCCAGCAGCTTAACTGAGAACACTGAAGCTTTCTTT.

The V gene is TRBV15, the J gene TRBJ1-2, with 11 bases matching TRBD1. The CDR3 is 15 residues long. Germline CDR1 reads LNHNV; CDR2 reads YYDKDF (reference sequence). Unmatched junction bases numbered 3, after V lost 4 bases and J lost 2 bases. The CDR3 bases are TGTGCCACCAGCACCGGGACAGGGGGGAACTATGGCTACACCTTC. It codes for CATSTGTGGNYGYTF. Variable domain in full (rest from reference TRBV15 and TRBJ1-2): DAMVIQNPRYQVTQFGKPVTLSCSQTLNHNVMYWYQQKSSQAPKLLFHYYDKDFNNEADTPDNFQSRRPNTSFCFLDIRSPGLGDTAMYLCATSTGTGGNYGYTFGSGTRLTVV.

The chain has TRBV7-9 and TRBJ2-1; 10 bases are a match to TRBD1. The V gene end was trimmed by 1 base and the J gene end by 7 bases; junction bases not matched to a gene: 4. Germline V gene sequence: CDR1 SEHNR, CDR2 FQNEAQ (reference sequence). This CDR3 has 15 residues. CDR3 bases: TGTGCCAGCAGCTTAGGGACAGGGGGTACGAATGAGCAGTTCTTC. Translation gives CASSLGTGGTNEQFF.

This chain links TRBV21-1 with TRBJ2-5; the table's D call, TRBD2, has no DNA check behind it. TRBV21-1 constitutes a pseudogene. CDR3 length: 19 residues. This chain's CDR3 is CASSEPRLTSGRYQETQYF. The CDR3 DNA is TGTGCCAGCAGCGAACCCAGACTGACTAGCGGGAGATATCAGGAGACCCAGTACTTC.

Judged by abundance, this clone is medium-sized. The chain uses TRBV10-2 and TRBJ1-5, with 9 bases that match TRBD1. The trim removed 3 bases at V and 1 base at J, leaving 4 bases unmatched. Per the germline V gene, CDR1 is WSHSY and CDR2 is SAAADI. The CDR3 sequence is 16 residues long. CDR3 sequence (DNA): TGCGCCAGCAGTGACCCGGACAGGGGAAGCAATCAGCCCCAGCATTTT. This gives the protein CASSDPDRGSNQPQHF.

The sample holds a few counts of this clone. The CDR3 region has the DNA TGCAGCGTTGATCGATTTGGGACAGGGGAAAATGAAAAACTGTTTTTT. Translation gives CSVDRFGTGENEKLFF. The chain carries TRBV29-1 and TRBJ1-4; TRBD1 agrees at 10 bases. There are 16 residues in the CDR3. J was trimmed by 5 bases and V by 3 bases; bases with no gene match: 9. Germline assignment: CDR1 SQVTM and CDR2 ANQGSEA.

The gene calls are TRBV28 and TRBJ1-2, with 9 positions matching TRBD1. J lost 7 bases, V lost 6 bases, and 6 bases had no gene match. The CDR3 runs 13 residues. Germline CDR1 reads MDHEN; CDR2 reads SYDVKM. CDR3 coding DNA: TGTGCCAGCAGGACCGGGACAGGGTCTGGCTACACCTTC. It codes for CASRTGTGSGYTF.

This clone was seen just once. V usage is TRBV6-5 and J usage is TRBJ2-3; 10 nucleotides line up with TRBD1. With 8 bases clipped from V and 7 bases from J, the junction kept 12 bases outside the gene matches. The germline CDR1 and CDR2 sequences are MNHEY and SVGAGI. CDR3 length equals 15 residues. The CDR3 nucleotides read TGTGCCAGCGGCAGGACAGGGGGTGAGGTGAATACGCAGTATTTT. Translated, it gives CASGRTGGEVNTQYF.

This CDR3 is CASSRSPYEQYF. The DNA of the CDR3 is TGTGCCAGCAGCCGATCCCCGTACGAGCAGTACTTC. The rearrangement uses TRBV11-2 and TRBJ2-7, with D hard to call. This CDR3 spans 12 amino acids. In germline, CDR1 is SGHAT, CDR2 FQNNGV. Trimming left V 5 bases short and J 4 bases short, with 9 bases between. Full variable domain (remainder filled in from reference TRBV11-2 and TRBJ2-7): EAGVAQSPRYKIIEKRQSVAFWCNPISGHATLYWYQQILGQGPKLLIQFQNNGVVDDSQLPKDRFSAERLKGVDSTLKIQPAKLEDSAVYLCASSRSPYEQYFGPGTRLTVT.

This clone showed up just once. The gene calls are TRBV6-1 and TRBJ1-5; 11 positions match TRBD1. CDR1 and CDR2 from the germline V gene are MNHNS and SASEGT. There are 19 residues in the CDR3. J was trimmed by 0 bases and V by 1 base; bases with no gene match: 8. CDR3 region: CASSEGDRGSLFSNQPQHF. The CDR3 nucleotides read TGTGCCAGCAGTGAAGGGGACAGGGGGTCCCTATTTAGCAATCAGCCCCAGCATTTT.

The chain combines TRBV6-5 with TRBJ1-3; D gene unclear. Trimming left V 6 bases short and J 0 bases short, with 9 bases between. The germline V gene encodes CDR1 MNHEY and CDR2 SVGAGI. CDR3 size: 14 residues. The CDR3, as DNA: TGTGCCAGCAGGAACATAATCTCTGGAAACACCATATATTTT. It translates to CASRNIISGNTIYF.

The chain joins TRBV6-5 to TRBJ2-7; D may be TRBD1 or TRBD2 (5 bases each). V lost 7 bases and J lost 1, with 11 bases in between. CDR1 MNHEY and CDR2 SVGAGI come from the germline V gene. The length of the CDR3 is 13 residues. CDR3 bases: TGTGCCAGCATCGGGACGGTATCCTACGAGCAGTACTTC. Protein: CASIGTVSYEQYF.

The V gene is TRBV2, the J gene TRBJ1-3, with D unclear. Trimming removed 2 bases at V and 0 bases at J, with 11 bases between. Germline CDR1 SNHLY, CDR2 FYNNEI. The CDR3 is made up of 16 amino acids. The CDR3: CASSELAGYSGNTIYF. In DNA form, the CDR3 reads TGTGCCAGCAGTGAACTGGCCGGATACTCTGGAAACACCATATATTTT.

V and J are TRBV25-1 and TRBJ2-7; 7 nucleotides line up with TRBD1. Germline CDR1 is MGHDK and CDR2 is SYGVNS. This CDR3 spans 13 amino acids. The trim removed 8 bases at V and 4 bases at J, leaving 8 bases unmatched. The CDR3 DNA reads as TGTGCCAGCCGAAAGGGGGCAGGGTACGAGCAGTACTTC. Translating gives CASRKGAGYEQYF.